One sample yielded the 27 T cell receptor beta chains listed below, sequenced in a study of T cells in Graves' hyperthyroidism and ophthalmopathy. Amplification yielded TCR beta CDR3 regions, with RNA transcripts as the source. HTBI primers were used for first-round RT-PCR of the TCR CDR3. TCRdb used MiXCR to reprocess the multiplex PCR reads, holding one entry per CDR3 protein. The sample has around 600,000 distinct CDR3 sequences; roughly 15% are singletons. Sequences were obtained from blood. All receptors come from a woman in her thirties or forties with Graves' ophthalmopathy.

Details on this clonotype: The junction departs from germline at one end; a sequencing error may be responsible. The rearrangement joins TRBV19 to TRBJ2-5; D is possibly TRBD1 or TRBD2 (5 bases each). CDR1 is LNHDA, CDR2 SQIVND, per germline (reference sequence). The CDR3 has 15 residues. CDR3 loop: CASSMNVGPLETRYF. The CDR3 DNA reads TGTGCCAGTAGTATGAATGTGGGACCACTAGAGACCCGGTACTTC. The whole variable domain, filled in from reference TRBV19 and TRBJ2-5, reads DGGITQSPKYLFRKEGQNVTLSCEQNLNHDAMYWYRQDPGQGLRLIYYSQIVNDFQKGDIAEGYSVSREKKESFPLTVTSAQKNPTAFYLCASSMNVGPLETRYFGPGTRLLVL.

This sequence joins TRBV20-1 and TRBJ1-6; 7 nucleotides match TRBD1. Germline loops: CDR1 DFQATT, CDR2 SNEGSKA (reference sequence). The J segment lost 9 bases and the V segment lost 4 bases, leaving 12 bases of the junction unmatched. There are 15 residues in the CDR3. Written as DNA, the CDR3 is TGCAGTGCTACCCGACAGGGAAAGGGCCGTTCACCCCTCCACTTT. Its protein product is CSATRQGKGRSPLHF.

This clonotype has more than one count but fewer than ten. This chain joins TRBV6-5 and TRBJ2-1, with 7 nucleotides matching TRBD2. The CDR3 spans 20 residues. The V gene's germline CDR1 is MNHEY and CDR2 SVGAGI. J gave up 6 bases and V 4 bases, and 24 bases lay outside the gene matches. The CDR3 coding sequence is TGTGCCAGCAGTTCCACCAGGACCTATACTAGCGCCCGGCAGGCCAATGAGCAGTTCTTC. Translating gives CASSSTRTYTSARQANEQFF.

The rearrangement uses TRBV12-5 and TRBJ2-5; D is perhaps TRBD2 (6 bases). Per the germline V gene, CDR1 is LGHNT and CDR2 is FRNRAP. The CDR3 is 15 residues long. Trimming removed 2 bases from V and 3 bases from J, with 13 bases in between. The CDR3 DNA is TGTGCTAGTGGTTTGCTCCCGGGACTCGAAGAGACCCAGTACTTC. Translated: CASGLLPGLEETQYF.

There are many counts of this clonotype. This sequence joins TRBV27 and TRBJ2-3; the D gene is possibly TRBD2 (6 bases). Per germline, CDR1 MNHEY and CDR2 SMNVEV (reference sequence). This CDR3 has 16 amino acids. Between the trimmed V and J ends, which lost 6 bases and 4 bases, there was a span of 20 bases. The CDR3: CASSRYVTGLSDTQYF. The CDR3 DNA reads TGTGCCAGCAGCCGATATGTTACGGGACTCTCAGATACGCAGTATTTT.

This chain links TRBV7-3 with TRBJ2-1; either TRBD1 or TRBD2 may fit D (5 bases each). In germline, CDR1 is SGHTA, CDR2 FQGTGA. Trimming took off 0 bases at V and 7 bases at J, with 13 bases between the two ends. The CDR3 runs 15 residues. The CDR3 protein is CASSLTGDSRNEQFF. CDR3 sequence (DNA): TGTGCCAGCAGCTTAACGGGGGATTCTAGGAATGAGCAGTTCTTC.

This clonotype was detected a few times. Its ends do not fully match the called genes, so a read error is possible. The V and J genes are TRBV7-7 and TRBJ2-5, with 13 bases lining up with TRBD2. Germline-derived CDR1 and CDR2 are SSHAT and FNYEAQ (reference sequence). The CDR3 extends over 15 amino acids. The CDR3 DNA is TGTGCTAGCAGCTTAGCGGGACTAGCGGGGGAGACCCAGTACTTC. The encoded protein is CASSLAGLAGETQYF.

The gene calls are TRBV12-3 or TRBV12-4 and TRBJ2-4; TRBD2 is a possible D gene (6 bases). Trimming took 3 bases from V and 9 from J, leaving 18 bases between them. CDR3 length: 15 amino acids. The CDR3 DNA follows: TGTGCCAGCAGTTTTGGGGGAGGTGGGCTGAGCATTCAGTACTTC. Amino acid sequence: CASSFGGGGLSIQYF.

This clonotype was seen repeatedly, ten times or more. CDR3 bases: TGCAGTGCTAGAAAGGGACAGGCCGGGACTCGCTACAATGAGCAGTTCTTC. This codes for CSARKGQAGTRYNEQFF. The chain links TRBV20-1 to TRBJ2-1; 8 bases align to TRBD1. Per germline, CDR1 DFQATT and CDR2 SNEGSKA (reference sequence). There are 17 residues in the CDR3. V dropped 2 bases and J dropped 3; count of bases not matched to a gene: 12.

V usage is TRBV20-1 and J usage is TRBJ1-1; possible D gene TRBD1, 5 bases. Trimming cost V 2 bases and J 4 bases, with 14 bases left between them. Germline V lookup: CDR1 DFQATT, CDR2 SNEGSKA (reference sequence). The CDR3 is 14 residues long. CDR3 in amino acids: CSARMGGWGTEAFF. The CDR3 bases are TGCAGTGCTAGAATGGGGGGGTGGGGCACTGAAGCTTTCTTT.

This clonotype was counted only a few times. J is TRBJ2-6 and V is TRBV20-1, with D unresolved. CDR3 length equals 16 residues. V gave up 0 bases and J gave up 3 bases, with 12 bases separating them. Germline lookup yields CDR1 DFQATT and CDR2 SNEGSKA (reference sequence). DNA for the CDR3: TGCAGTGCTAGAGAAATAGTTTTGGGTGGGGCCAACGTCCTGACTTTC. Its protein is CSAREIVLGGANVLTF.

This clonotype was picked up many times. This chain joins TRBV28 and TRBJ2-7, with 7 bases fitting TRBD2. V dropped 6 bases and J dropped 7; count of bases not matched to a gene: 12. CDR3 length: 14 residues. Per germline, CDR1 MDHEN and CDR2 SYDVKM. The CDR3 region is CASRSGTLAKEQYF. CDR3 nucleotide sequence: TGTGCCAGCAGGAGCGGGACCCTTGCTAAGGAGCAGTACTTC.

This clonotype was recorded many times. The V gene is TRBV2, the J gene TRBJ1-2; 11 bases are shared with TRBD1. The germline V gene encodes CDR1 SNHLY and CDR2 FYNNEI. The junction had 8 bases not matched to a gene; V was cut back by 6 bases and J by 5 bases. The CDR3 runs to 15 residues. CDR3 loop: CASSERDRGRYGYTF. CDR3 bases: TGTGCCAGCAGCGAACGGGACAGGGGGAGATATGGCTACACCTTC.

This clonotype occurred many times. The CDR3 DNA follows: TGTGCCAGCAGTATCGGACAGGGAAATCAGCCCCAGCATTTT. Translation gives CASSIGQGNQPQHF. The chain recombines TRBV2 with TRBJ1-5, with 8 bases matching TRBD1. The CDR3 consists of 14 residues. After removal of 5 bases from V and 4 bases from J, the junction contained 4 bases not matched to a gene. The germline V gene has CDR1 SNHLY and CDR2 FYNNEI.

This clonotype was seen repeatedly, ten times or more. The chain uses TRBV30 and TRBJ2-5; the match to TRBD1 covers 8 bases. V lost 2 bases and J lost 4; bases outside the gene matches: 3. Germline V gene lookup returns CDR1 GTSNPN and CDR2 SVGIG (reference sequence). This CDR3 has 13 residues. In DNA, the CDR3 is TGTGCCTGGAGTAAAGGACAGGGAGAGACCCAGTACTTC. Translated: CAWSKGQGETQYF.

This chain links TRBV7-9 with TRBJ1-3, with D possibly being TRBD1 (5 bases). CDR1 SEHNR and CDR2 FQNEAQ come from the germline V gene (reference sequence). CDR3 length: 14 residues. V was clipped by 4 bases and J by 5 bases, with 12 bases between them. The CDR3 DNA reads TGTGCCAGCAGCTCCCCGCGACAGAGAAACACCATATATTTT. It is translated as CASSSPRQRNTIYF. The variable domain in full, with the rest retrieved from reference TRBV7-9 and TRBJ1-3, is DTGVSQNPRHKITKRGQNVTFRCDPISEHNRLYWYRQTLGQGPEFLTYFQNEAQLEKSRLLSDRFSAERPKGSFSTLEIQRTEQGDSAMYLCASSSPRQRNTIYFGEGSWLTVV.

This clonotype was seen many times. V gene TRBV28 combines with J gene TRBJ1-1; tentatively, D is TRBD1 (5 bases). There are 16 residues in the CDR3. V lost 8 bases and J 3 bases, leaving 22 bases between the germline ends. Germline V CDR1 and CDR2: MDHEN, SYDVKM. The CDR3 sequence: CASGLMRGEGDTEAFF. Here the CDR3 DNA reads TGTGCCAGCGGGCTTATGCGAGGGGAAGGGGACACTGAAGCTTTCTTT.

The chain joins TRBV3-1 to TRBJ2-1; 10 positions agree with TRBD2. Germline CDR1 and CDR2: LGHDT and YNNKEL (reference sequence). This CDR3 comprises 17 residues. With 5 bases clipped from V and 4 bases from J, the junction kept 11 bases outside the gene matches. CDR3 DNA: TGTGCCAGCAGCACCCGACTAGCGGGCTCAAATTACAATGAGCAGTTCTTC. It is translated as CASSTRLAGSNYNEQFF.

This clonotype showed up many times. The chain joins TRBV12-3 or TRBV12-4 to TRBJ2-2; tentative D call: TRBD1 (5 bases). The CDR3 runs to 15 residues. Trimming removed 2 bases from V and 6 bases from J, with 13 bases in between. CDR3 region: CASSLRQGWAGELFF. Here the CDR3 DNA reads TGTGCCAGCAGTTTAAGGCAGGGATGGGCCGGGGAGCTGTTTTTT.

CDR3 bases: TGTGCCAGCAGGTCCCCCAGCGGCTCCTACAATGAGCAGTTCTTC. It codes for CASRSPSGSYNEQFF. The V and J genes are TRBV12-3 or TRBV12-4 and TRBJ2-1; the D gene is possibly TRBD2 (5 bases). Trimming took off 6 bases at V and 0 bases at J, with 12 bases between the two ends. The CDR3 sequence is 15 residues long.

This clonotype was counted ten times or more. The rearrangement uses TRBV6-1 and TRBJ2-5; the D is unclear. The CDR3 has 13 residues. V gave up 6 bases and J gave up 5 bases, with 13 bases separating them. The germline CDR1 and CDR2 sequences are MNHNS and SASEGT. The CDR3 spells CASRKTVVETQYF. The DNA for the CDR3 is TGTGCCAGCAGGAAGACGGTGGTTGAGACCCAGTACTTC.

This clonotype was counted ten times or more. The J gene is TRBJ2-4, the V gene TRBV2; the D is unclear. CDR1 SNHLY and CDR2 FYNNEI come from the germline V gene. The length of the CDR3 is 13 residues. V lost 7 bases and J lost 3, with 10 bases in between. In DNA, the CDR3 is TGTGCCAGCATGGATGGCGGCAAAAACATTCAGTACTTC. Protein: CASMDGGKNIQYF.

The genes are TRBV4-1 and TRBJ2-7, with no clear D. Trimming took 2 bases from V and 2 from J, leaving 7 bases between them. The CDR3 consists of 13 residues. Germline assignment: CDR1 MGHRA and CDR2 YSYEKL. CDR3 in DNA: TGCGCCAGCAGCCAATGGGTGACCTACGAGCAGTACTTC. Its translation: CASSQWVTYEQYF.

The V call is TRBV10-3, the J call TRBJ2-2; possible D gene TRBD1, 5 bases. Trimming removed 6 bases from V and 4 bases from J, with 15 bases in between. Per the germline V gene, CDR1 is ENHRY and CDR2 is SYGVKD. CDR3 length: 15 residues. This chain's CDR3 is CAISDQGWGTGELFF. DNA of the CDR3: TGTGCCATCAGCGACCAGGGTTGGGGCACCGGGGAGCTGTTTTTT.

Concerning this clonotype: A read error may produce the germline difference seen at one junction end. The CDR3 DNA reads TGTGCCGGCAGCCTATGGCGGGCGCCGGGCACCGGGGAGCTGTTTTTT. Its protein product is CAGSLWRAPGTGELFF. The rearrangement joins TRBV3-1 to TRBJ2-2; possible D gene TRBD2, 5 bases. Germline V gives CDR1 LGHDT, CDR2 YNNKEL (reference sequence). This CDR3 comprises 16 residues.

The chain recombines TRBV6-2 or TRBV6-3 with TRBJ1-5; the D is unclear. CDR3 size: 13 residues. Germline-derived CDR1 and CDR2 are MNHEY and SVGEGT. Trimming pared 6 bases from V and 6 bases from J, leaving 12 bases between. The CDR3 DNA follows: TGTGCCAGCAGCCGGGGAGGAGTTCAGCCCCAGCATTTT. Protein: CASSRGGVQPQHF.

This clonotype was observed a few times. The DNA of the CDR3 is TGCGCCAGCAGCTTGGGAGTGAGCAGCTTGAACACTGAAGCTTTCTTT. This encodes CASSLGVSSLNTEAFF. The chain couples TRBV5-1 to TRBJ1-1; D is uncertain. V lost 0 bases to trimming and J lost 0 bases, with 12 bases between them. Germline V gene data show CDR1 as SGHRS and CDR2 as YFSETQ. CDR3 length: 16 amino acids.